This TCR beta chain came from a study of T cells in Graves' hyperthyroidism and ophthalmopathy. Overall study: Upon initial diagnosis and before any treatment, peripheral blood was collected.

This clonotype was counted ten times or more. The CDR3 covers 15 residues. The ends lost 4 bases at V and 8 bases at J; junction bases unmatched: 10. Germline CDR1 is SGHAT and CDR2 is FQNNGV. Newly diagnosed patients aged 18 to 65 had hyperthyroidism of under 2 months' duration. Using RNA transcripts as the source, TCR beta CDR3 regions were amplified. During a first-round RT-PCR of the TCR CDR3, the HTBI primer set was used. TCRdb redid the calling of the multiplex PCR reads with MiXCR, one entry per CDR3 protein. Among a few hundred thousand distinct CDR3 sequences, 15% to 18% were seen once, and the ten largest hold approximately 7%.

The source is a woman in her 30s with Graves' hyperthyroidism. V usage is TRBV11-2 and J usage is TRBJ2-1, with 8 bases matching TRBD2. Sequencing used blood. The CDR3 here is CASSSQREPGDEQFF. CDR3 nucleotide sequence: TGTGCCAGCAGCTCACAGCGGGAGCCAGGTGATGAGCAGTTCTTC.